These 9 T cell receptor beta chains share one sample of origin, sequenced in a study of blood T cell repertoires in COVID-19. Using immunoSEQ multiplex PCR, the repertoire was profiled, and TCRdb retains in-frame clones only, with some absent. The sample contains approximately 100,000 clones, about 90% of which appear only once. Sequenced sample: peripheral blood. These TCRs come from a man aged 45-65 years with acute or convalescent COVID-19.

The chain combines TRBV5-1 with TRBJ2-1, with 9 bases identical to TRBD1. The V and J ends lost 0 bases and 7 bases, in that order; junction bases with no gene match: 5. The germline V gene encodes CDR1 SGHRS and CDR2 YFSETQ. CDR3 length equals 15 residues. CDR3 nucleotide sequence: TGCGCCAGCAGCTTGGGGACAGGGGTCGGTAATGAGCAGTTCTTC. It encodes CASSLGTGVGNEQFF. Complete variable domain (other parts from reference TRBV5-1 and TRBJ2-1): KAGVTQTPRYLIKTRGQQVTLSCSPISGHRSVSWYQQTPGQGLQFLFEYFSETQRNKGNFPGRFSGRQFSNSRSEMNVSTLELGDSALYLCASSLGTGVGNEQFFGPGTRLTVL.

The chain joins TRBV3-1 (or the pseudogene TRBV3-2) to TRBJ2-6; the D is unclear. Trimming removed 4 bases from V and 4 bases from J, with 14 bases in between. CDR1 LGHDT and CDR2 YNNKEL come from the germline V gene (reference sequence). The CDR3 sequence is 16 residues long. The CDR3 DNA sequence: TGTGCCAGCAGCCCACGAGGAGTCCAGGGGGCCAACGTCCTGACTTTC. It encodes CASSPRGVQGANVLTF.

The DNA for the CDR3 is TGTGCCATCAGTGGGGGAACACGGGGTGTCACAGATACGCAGTATTTT. This gives the protein CAISGGTRGVTDTQYF. V and J are TRBV10-3 and TRBJ2-3, with D possibly being TRBD2 (5 bases). Trimming took 4 bases from V and 2 from J, leaving 16 bases between them. There are 16 residues in the CDR3. Germline CDR1 is ENHRY and CDR2 is SYGVKD.

The chain joins TRBV5-1 to TRBJ2-2; 10 bases align to TRBD2. Germline V CDR1 and CDR2: SGHRS, YFSETQ. There are 17 residues in the CDR3. Germline trimming cut 6 bases from V and 2 bases from J; bases unmatched to any gene: 10. Here the CDR3 DNA reads TGCGCCAGCACCCCCTCCGGACTAGCGGTCAACACCGGGGAGCTGTTTTTT. Translated, it gives CASTPSGLAVNTGELFF.

The chain carries TRBV11-2 and TRBJ2-7; D unclear. Deletions cut 1 base from V and 2 bases from J, with 12 bases between. The CDR3 has 15 residues. Per the germline V gene, CDR1 is SGHAT and CDR2 is FQNNGV. CDR3 in DNA: TGTGCCAGCAGCTTAGGTTACAGCATTGCCTACGAGCAGTACTTC. The encoded protein is CASSLGYSIAYEQYF.

The rearrangement joins TRBV3-1 (or the pseudogene TRBV3-2) to TRBJ2-5; a weak D match, TRBD2 (6 bases). V gave up 3 bases and J gave up 7 bases, with 21 bases separating them. CDR1 is LGHDT and CDR2 is YNNKEL in the germline V gene (reference sequence). This CDR3 spans 16 amino acids. CDR3 in amino acids: CASSHGDSPPLGTQYF. The CDR3 DNA reads TGTGCCAGCAGCCACGGGGACTCTCCTCCCCTAGGGACCCAGTACTTC.

The chain has TRBV15 and TRBJ1-2; 8 bases are shared with TRBD1. Germline lookup yields CDR1 LNHNV and CDR2 YYDKDF (reference sequence). The ends lost 5 bases at V and 4 bases at J; junction bases unmatched: 9. The CDR3 totals 15 residues. The CDR3 protein is CATSPRQGNVYGYTF. DNA of the CDR3: TGTGCCACCAGCCCTCGACAGGGGAATGTCTATGGCTACACCTTC.

A single count supports this clone. The rearrangement uses TRBV5-1 and TRBJ2-2; no definite D call. Between the trimmed V and J ends, which lost 2 bases and 0 bases, there was a span of 11 bases. The CDR3 is 16 amino acids. CDR1 is SGHRS, CDR2 YFSETQ, per germline. CDR3 coding DNA: TGCGCCAGCAGCTTCCTAAGTCAGGCGAACACCGGGGAGCTGTTTTTT. It translates to CASSFLSQANTGELFF.

The chain joins TRBV5-1 to TRBJ1-3; D call uncertain. With 5 bases removed from V and 0 bases from J, the gap between germline ends came to 12 bases. The CDR3 consists of 15 residues. Germline values: CDR1 SGHRS, CDR2 YFSETQ. This CDR3 reads CASRSTSNSGNTIYF. In nucleotides, the CDR3 is TGCGCCAGCAGGTCGACATCTAACTCTGGAAACACCATATATTTT.